Listed here are 18 T cell receptor beta chains from one sample, sequenced in a study of T cells in Graves' hyperthyroidism and ophthalmopathy. RNA transcripts gave rise to amplified TCR beta CDR3 regions. First-round RT-PCR of the TCR CDR3 relied on the HTBI primer set. TCRdb reprocessed the multiplex PCR reads with MiXCR, giving one entry per CDR3 protein. The sample carries hundreds of thousands of distinct CDR3 sequences, 45% recorded once. The source material was peripheral blood or thyroid tissue (not recorded which). These TCRs come from an adult man with Graves' disease, either hyperthyroidism or ophthalmopathy (not recorded which).

The genes are TRBV11-2 and TRBJ1-2; D is unresolved. The CDR3 totals 14 residues. Germline loops: CDR1 SGHAT, CDR2 FQNNGV. V was pared by 0 bases and J by 6 bases, with 11 bases between. Here the CDR3 reads CASSLDWRGNGYTF. CDR3 coding DNA: TGTGCCAGCAGCTTAGATTGGAGAGGGAATGGCTACACCTTC.

This chain uses TRBV2 with TRBJ1-6, with D uncertain. Germline values: CDR1 SNHLY, CDR2 FYNNEI. CDR3 length: 14 residues. The ends were cut back, 7 bases at V and 7 bases at J, with 14 bases in the middle. The DNA of the CDR3 is TGTGCCAGCACCGAGGTAGCGAACAATTCACCCCTCCACTTT. As protein: CASTEVANNSPLHF. Based on the CDR3 plus reference TRBV2 and TRBJ1-6, the full variable domain is EPEVTQTPSHQVTQMGQEVILRCVPISNHLYFYWYRQILGQKVEFLVSFYNNEISEKSEIFDDQFSVERPDGSNFTLKIRSTKLEDSAMYFCASTEVANNSPLHFGNGTRLTVT.

This clonotype was counted once. This rearrangement joins TRBV7-8 to TRBJ1-2, with D maybe TRBD1 (5 bases). This CDR3 spans 14 amino acids. The germline CDR1 and CDR2 sequences are SGHVS and FQNEAQ. Trimming pared 0 bases from V and 7 bases from J, leaving 12 bases between. The CDR3 DNA follows: TGTGCCAGCAGCTTAGCAGGGGAAGCGGGTGGCTACACCTTC. Amino acids: CASSLAGEAGGYTF.

This clonotype was seen ten or more times. V usage is TRBV7-6 and J usage is TRBJ1-1; D is ambiguous. The CDR3 has 14 amino acids. CDR1 and CDR2 (germline): SGHVS, FNYEAQ. The ends were cut back, 1 base at V and 0 bases at J, with 6 bases in the middle. In DNA, the CDR3 is TGTGCCAGCAGCTTAGAAAGGGTGAACACTGAAGCTTTCTTT. Translated: CASSLERVNTEAFF.

V is TRBV7-2 and J is TRBJ1-5, with D possibly matching TRBD1 (5 bases). Looked up from germline, CDR1 is SGHTA and CDR2 is FQGNSA. The V end was cut by 2 bases, the J end by 4 bases, with 15 bases between. The CDR3 has 16 residues. The CDR3 DNA reads as TGTGCCAGCAGCTTACGGGGGAGCGGTCGGAATCAGCCCCAGCATTTT. This gives the protein CASSLRGSGRNQPQHF.

This clonotype came up once. The CDR3 reads CASSLEAVGGSEKLFF. CDR3 sequence (DNA): TGCGCCAGCAGCTTGGAGGCAGTTGGAGGGAGTGAAAAACTGTTTTTT. The V gene is TRBV5-1, the J gene TRBJ1-4, with D unclear. V was trimmed by 0 bases and J by 7 bases, leaving 16 bases between them. The length of the CDR3 is 16 residues. Germline CDR1 SGHRS, CDR2 YFSETQ. The full variable domain, with the rest looked up from reference TRBV5-1 and TRBJ1-4, is KAGVTQTPRYLIKTRGQQVTLSCSPISGHRSVSWYQQTPGQGLQFLFEYFSETQRNKGNFPGRFSGRQFSNSRSEMNVSTLELGDSALYLCASSLEAVGGSEKLFFGSGTQLSVL.

As concerns this clonotype: This may arise from a read error, as a much more abundant clone is one base away. This chain links TRBV29-1 with TRBJ1-2; 9 bases match TRBD1. This CDR3 has 11 residues. Trimming cost V 8 bases and J 8 bases; bases outside gene matches: 6. CDR1 SQVTM and CDR2 ANQGSEA come from the germline V gene. CDR3 amino acids: CSFDRGSGYTF. The CDR3 DNA sequence: TGCAGCTTCGACAGGGGGTCGGGCTACACCTTC.

The chain uses TRBV7-4 and TRBJ1-4; 10 bases align to TRBD1. This CDR3 is 16 amino acids long. Germline values: CDR1 SGHVT, CDR2 SQSDAQ. Unmatched junction bases numbered 10, after V lost 7 bases and J lost 5 bases. The CDR3 loop is CASTPNRDRGNEKLFF. For the CDR3, the DNA is TGTGCCAGCACCCCAAACCGGGACAGGGGAAATGAAAAACTGTTTTTT.

This clonotype was picked up many times. The rearrangement uses TRBV24-1 and TRBJ1-5, with D maybe TRBD1 (5 bases). The germline V and J ends were trimmed by 9 bases and 1 base, with 9 bases remaining between them. Germline CDR1 reads KGHDR; CDR2 reads SFDVKD. This CDR3 comprises 13 residues. Written as DNA, the CDR3 is TGTGCCACCGGGGCAGTGAGCAATCAGCCCCAGCATTTT. This translates into CATGAVSNQPQHF.

The CDR3 nucleotides read TGTGCCAGTAGTAATCAAGGGAAATACGAGCAGTACTTC. This gives the protein CASSNQGKYEQYF. The chain combines TRBV19 with TRBJ2-7; no definite D call. Germline V lookup: CDR1 LNHDA, CDR2 SQIVND (reference sequence). The CDR3 covers 13 residues. Trimming left V 4 bases short and J 4 bases short, with 11 bases between.

This clonotype showed up just a few times. Compared with germline, one end of the junction differs, possibly owing to a read error. This chain joins TRBV25-1 and TRBJ1-6; D gene unclear. The CDR3 spans 16 residues. The V gene's germline CDR1 is MGHDK and CDR2 SYGVNS. CDR3 residues: CASSLDPNSYNSPLHF. In DNA form, the CDR3 reads TGCGCCAGCAGCCTCGACCCGAACTCCTATAATTCACCCCTCCACTTT.

The count of this clonotype is one. The chain links TRBV2 to TRBJ1-1, with no clear D. Germline V CDR1 and CDR2: SNHLY, FYNNEI. This CDR3 is built from 14 residues. V was cut by 5 bases and J by 1 base, with 11 bases left in between. The CDR3 sequence is CASSYIEENTEAFF. In nucleotides, the CDR3 is TGTGCCAGCAGTTACATTGAGGAGAACACTGAAGCTTTCTTT.

About this clonotype: This may be a read error: a much more frequent sequence differs by one nucleotide. This chain links TRBV20-1 with TRBJ1-6, with D perhaps matching TRBD1 (6 bases). CDR1 DFQATT and CDR2 SNEGSKA come from the germline V gene (reference sequence). This CDR3 region has 14 residues. Trimming took 4 bases from V and 9 from J, leaving 16 bases between them. CDR3 protein: CSAKGGRQGSPLHF. CDR3 nucleotides: TGCAGTGCTAAAGGGGGGAGACAAGGTTCACCCCTCCACTTT.

Turning to this clonotype: Compared with germline, one end of the junction differs, possibly owing to a read error. CDR3 in DNA: TGTGCCAGCGACGACAGGGGGCTGAACACTGAAGCTTTCTTT. Amino acid sequence: CASDDRGLNTEAFF. The gene calls are TRBV10-2 and TRBJ1-1; 10 bases agree with TRBD1. Germline CDR1 reads WSHSY; CDR2 reads SAAADI. The CDR3 extends over 14 amino acids.

For this clonotype: This could be a read error, since a much larger clone is one nucleotide away. The V call is TRBV6-1, the J call TRBJ2-5, with 8 bases lining up with TRBD1. Unmatched junction bases numbered 3, after V lost 6 bases and J lost 0 bases. Germline-derived CDR1 and CDR2 are MNHNS and SASEGT. The CDR3 runs 14 residues. CDR3 nucleotide sequence: TGTGCCAGCAGGGGACAGGCCAACCAAGAGACCCAGTACTTC. Its translation is CASRGQANQETQYF.

The V call is TRBV7-3, the J call TRBJ1-5; TRBD1 agrees at 8 bases. This CDR3 contains 13 residues. J was trimmed by 12 bases and V by 5 bases; bases with no gene match: 9. The germline gives CDR1 SGHTA, CDR2 FQGTGA. The CDR3 sequence is CASSPGGLRVQHF. The CDR3 coding sequence is TGTGCCAGCAGCCCAGGGGGCCTACGAGTCCAGCATTTT. The full variable domain, its missing parts supplied by reference TRBV7-3 and TRBJ1-5, is GAGVSQTPSNKVTEKGKYVELRCDPISGHTALYWYRQSLGQGPEFLIYFQGTGAADDSGLPNDRFFAVRPEGSVSTLKIQRTERGDSAVYLCASSPGGLRVQHFGDGTRLSIL.

Comments on this clonotype: Sequence at one end of the junction differs from germline and may be a read error. V and J are TRBV5-1 and TRBJ1-2, with D unclear. Germline V lookup: CDR1 SGHRS, CDR2 YFSETQ. The CDR3 length is 13 residues. The CDR3 sequence is CASSQDEGNGYTF. Written as DNA, the CDR3 is TGTGCCAGCAGCCAAGATGAAGGAAATGGCTACACCTTC.

This chain uses TRBV20-1 with TRBJ2-5, with 7 bases fitting TRBD2. The J segment lost 5 bases and the V segment lost 1 base, leaving 7 bases of the junction unmatched. There are 14 residues in the CDR3. Germline-derived CDR1 and CDR2 are DFQATT and SNEGSKA (reference sequence). The CDR3 protein is CSARAGGLGETQYF. The CDR3 DNA sequence: TGCAGTGCTAGAGCGGGGGGTCTGGGGGAGACCCAGTACTTC.